This T cell receptor (beta chain) was retrieved from a study of regulatory T cells in long-lasting Graves disease. For TCR beta, libraries came from iRepertoire HTBI primers and Arm-PCR of CDR3 regions. TCRdb called the multiplex PCR reads again in MiXCR, with one record for every CDR3 protein. The sample includes around 480,000 distinct CDR3 sequences, around 15% of them seen just once. This clonotype has a count of ten or more. The CDR3 runs 14 residues. The trim removed 9 bases at V and 0 bases at J, leaving 4 bases unmatched. Germline assignment: CDR1 ENHRY and CDR2 SYGVKD. The time point was: newly diagnosed GD, antithyroid drugs for less than 3 months. Researchers made the TCR library from RNA that was extracted from PBMCs. This same sample was also taken into another study, of T cells in Graves' hyperthyroidism and ophthalmopathy.

This chain links TRBV10-3 with TRBJ2-5; the match to TRBD1 covers 10 bases. This sequence was found in a woman between 40 and 65 years old with Graves disease. The sample in question was peripheral blood mononuclear cells (PBMCs), obtained at new diagnosis, from a patient treated with antithyroid drugs. CDR3 sequence: CAIGQGGYQETQYF. The CDR3 coding sequence is TGTGCCATTGGACAGGGGGGTTACCAAGAGACCCAGTACTTC.